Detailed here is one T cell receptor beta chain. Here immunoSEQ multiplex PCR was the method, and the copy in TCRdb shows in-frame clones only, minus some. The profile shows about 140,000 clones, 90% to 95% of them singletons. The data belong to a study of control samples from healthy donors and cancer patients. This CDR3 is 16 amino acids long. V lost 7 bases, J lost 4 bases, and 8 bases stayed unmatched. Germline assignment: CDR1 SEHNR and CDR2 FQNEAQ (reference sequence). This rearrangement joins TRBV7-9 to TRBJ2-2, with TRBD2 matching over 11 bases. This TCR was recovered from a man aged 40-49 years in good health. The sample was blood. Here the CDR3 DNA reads TGTGCCAGCACTCCTCTAGCGGGGGGAATCACCGGGGAGCTGTTTTTT. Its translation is CASTPLAGGITGELFF.